Listed here are 5 T cell receptor beta chains from one sample, sequenced in a study of blood T cell repertoires in COVID-19. The method was immunoSEQ multiplex PCR; TCRdb's version includes in-frame clones alone and lacks a portion of them. This table holds approximately 200,000 clones, 80% to 90% found once. The sample taken for sequencing was PBMCs or T cells enriched from blood (not recorded which). These receptors were collected from a man aged 25-40 years who had recovered from COVID-19.

This chain links TRBV27 with TRBJ1-2, with 7 bases matching TRBD1. Germline values: CDR1 MNHEY, CDR2 SMNVEV (reference sequence). The CDR3 spans 17 residues. V dropped 5 bases and J dropped 0; count of bases not matched to a gene: 12. For the CDR3, the DNA is TGTGCCAGCAGTCCCACCACGACAGGGCCCACTAACTATGGCTACACCTTC. Protein sequence: CASSPTTTGPTNYGYTF.

CDR3 sequence reads: CASRGAQYNEQFF. CDR3 bases: TGCGCCAGCAGGGGGGCACAGTACAATGAGCAGTTCTTC. The chain is built from TRBV4-1 and TRBJ2-1; perhaps TRBD1 as D (6 bases). The CDR3 totals 13 residues. The ends were cut back, 6 bases at V and 4 bases at J, with 10 bases in the middle. CDR1 MGHRA and CDR2 YSYEKL come from the germline V gene.

The V gene is TRBV4-2, the J gene TRBJ1-6, with no clear D. This CDR3 is 14 amino acids long. Trimming removed 0 bases at V and 8 bases at J, with 8 bases between. CDR1 LGHNA and CDR2 YNFKEQ come from the germline V gene. CDR3: CASSQDYSDSPLHF. As DNA, the CDR3 is TGTGCCAGCAGCCAAGATTATAGCGATTCACCCCTCCACTTT.

The J gene is TRBJ1-6, the V gene TRBV4-3; unclear D gene. CDR1 is LGHNA, CDR2 YSLEER, per germline. This CDR3 is 15 amino acids long. Trimming pared 0 bases from V and 8 bases from J, leaving 11 bases between. The CDR3 loop is CASSQEHGPYSPLHF. The CDR3 DNA sequence: TGCGCCAGCAGCCAAGAACATGGGCCCTATTCACCCCTCCACTTT.

This clone was seen only once. Compared with germline, one end of the junction differs, possibly owing to a read error. This sequence joins TRBV5-1 and TRBJ2-2, with unresolved D. The CDR3 has 15 amino acids. Germline values: CDR1 SGHRS, CDR2 YFSETQ. CDR3 residues: CASSLAVAKTGELFF. The CDR3 bases are TGCGCCAGCAGCTTGGCGGTCGCGAAGACCGGGGAGCTGTTTTTT.